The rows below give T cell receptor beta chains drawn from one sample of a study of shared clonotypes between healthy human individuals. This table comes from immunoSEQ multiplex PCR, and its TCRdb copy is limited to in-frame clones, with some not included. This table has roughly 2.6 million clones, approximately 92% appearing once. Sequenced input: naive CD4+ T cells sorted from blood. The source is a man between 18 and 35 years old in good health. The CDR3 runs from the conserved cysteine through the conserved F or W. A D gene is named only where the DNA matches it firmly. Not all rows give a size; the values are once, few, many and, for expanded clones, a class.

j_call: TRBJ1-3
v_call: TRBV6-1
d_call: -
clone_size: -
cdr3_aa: CASSDYLGSGNTIYF
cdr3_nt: TGTGCCAGCAGTGATTACCTTGGCTCTGGAAACACCATATATTTT

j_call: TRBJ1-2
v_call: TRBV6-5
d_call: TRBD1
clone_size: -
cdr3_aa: CASSYIGQGATEGYTF
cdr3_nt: TGTGCCAGCAGTTACATTGGGCAGGGGGCTACGGAGGGCTACACCTTC

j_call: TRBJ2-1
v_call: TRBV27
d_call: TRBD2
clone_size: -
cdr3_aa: CASCLAGGGLYEQFF
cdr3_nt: TGTGCCAGCTGTCTAGCGGGAGGTGGTTTGTATGAGCAGTTCTTC

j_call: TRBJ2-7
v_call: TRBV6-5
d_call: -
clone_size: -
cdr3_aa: CASTSGYEQYF
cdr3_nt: TGTGCCAGCACTTCCGGATACGAGCAGTACTTC

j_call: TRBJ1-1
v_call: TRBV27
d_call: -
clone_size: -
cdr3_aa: CASSRQHRTEAFF
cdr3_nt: TGTGCCAGCAGCAGGCAGCACCGCACTGAAGCTTTCTTT

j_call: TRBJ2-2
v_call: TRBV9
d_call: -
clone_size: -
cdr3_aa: CASTTLDTANTGELFF
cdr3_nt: TGTGCCAGCACCACTTTGGACACAGCGAACACCGGGGAGCTGTTTTTT

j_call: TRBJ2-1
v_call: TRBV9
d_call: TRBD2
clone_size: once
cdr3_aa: CASSVAPGLAGAGQFF
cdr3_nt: TGTGCCAGCAGCGTAGCTCCGGGACTAGCGGGAGCGGGGCAGTTCTTC

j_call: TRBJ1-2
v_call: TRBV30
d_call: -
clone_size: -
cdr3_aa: CAWSPHTGLAYGYTF
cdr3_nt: TGTGCCTGGAGTCCTCACACGGGGTTGGCTTATGGCTACACCTTC

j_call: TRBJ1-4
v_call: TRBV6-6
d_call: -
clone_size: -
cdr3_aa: CASSSRWGGEKLFF
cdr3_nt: TGTGCCAGCAGCTCCAGGTGGGGGGGAGAAAAACTGTTTTTT

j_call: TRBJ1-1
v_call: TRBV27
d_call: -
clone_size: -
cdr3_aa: CASSFSGVNTEAFF
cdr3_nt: TGTGCCAGCAGTTTTTCAGGGGTCAACACTGAAGCTTTCTTT

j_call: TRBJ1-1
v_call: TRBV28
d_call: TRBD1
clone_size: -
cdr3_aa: CASSPTGGGTEAFF
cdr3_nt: TGTGCCAGCAGCCCTACAGGGGGCGGGACTGAAGCTTTCTTT

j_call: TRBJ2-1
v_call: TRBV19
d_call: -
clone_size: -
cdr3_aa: CATTPGGTISYNEQFF
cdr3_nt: TGTGCCACCACCCCAGGGGGGACCATCTCCTACAATGAGCAGTTCTTC

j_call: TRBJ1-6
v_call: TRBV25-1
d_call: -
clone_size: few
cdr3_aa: CASSDSTGSHF
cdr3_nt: TGTGCCAGCAGCGACTCGACAGGTTCTCACTTT

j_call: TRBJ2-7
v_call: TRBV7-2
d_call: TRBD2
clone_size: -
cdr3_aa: CASSLVASGFTPYEQYF
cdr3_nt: TGTGCCAGCAGCTTAGTCGCTAGCGGGTTTACTCCCTACGAGCAGTACTTC

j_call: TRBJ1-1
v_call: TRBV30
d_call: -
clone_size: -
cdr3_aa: CAWSVRWQNEAFF
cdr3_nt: TGTGCCTGGAGTGTAAGGTGGCAGAATGAAGCTTTCTTT

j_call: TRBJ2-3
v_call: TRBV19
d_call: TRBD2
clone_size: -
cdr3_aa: CASSRLAGTDTQYF
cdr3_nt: TGTGCCAGTAGTAGACTAGCGGGTACAGATACGCAGTATTTT

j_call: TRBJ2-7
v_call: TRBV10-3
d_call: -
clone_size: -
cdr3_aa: CAIRSPGRGSYEQYF
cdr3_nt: TGTGCCATCAGATCCCCGGGACGGGGCTCCTACGAGCAGTACTTC

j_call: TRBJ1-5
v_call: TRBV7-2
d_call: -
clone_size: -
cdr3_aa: CASSLSSIGQTHSNQPQHF
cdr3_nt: TGTGCCAGCAGCTTGAGCAGTATCGGGCAGACCCATAGCAATCAGCCCCAGCATTTT

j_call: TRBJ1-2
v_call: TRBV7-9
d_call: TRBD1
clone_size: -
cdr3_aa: CASSLVGTGALVNGYTF
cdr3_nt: TGTGCCAGCAGCTTAGTGGGGACAGGCGCACTTGTCAACGGCTACACCTTC

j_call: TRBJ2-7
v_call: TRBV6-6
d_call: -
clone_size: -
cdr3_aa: CASSYSPQGGEQYF
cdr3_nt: TGTGCCAGCAGTTACTCCCCACAGGGCGGAGAGCAGTACTTC

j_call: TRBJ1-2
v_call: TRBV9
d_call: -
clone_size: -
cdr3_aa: CASSPQPGNYGYTF
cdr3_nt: TGTGCCAGCAGCCCCCAACCGGGAAACTATGGCTACACCTTC

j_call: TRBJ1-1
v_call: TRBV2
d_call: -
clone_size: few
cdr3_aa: CATRTGYLHWAEAFF
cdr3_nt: TGTGCCACCCGGACTGGCTACTTACACTGGGCTGAAGCTTTCTTT

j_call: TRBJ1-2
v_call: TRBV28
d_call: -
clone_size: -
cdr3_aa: CASSAPKRNLNYGYTF
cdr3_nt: TGTGCCAGCAGCGCCCCGAAGCGGAATCTTAACTATGGCTACACCTTC

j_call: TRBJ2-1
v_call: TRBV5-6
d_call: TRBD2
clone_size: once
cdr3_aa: CASSLNPLAGVYNEQFF
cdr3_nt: TGTGCCAGCAGCTTGAACCCTCTAGCGGGAGTCTACAATGAGCAGTTCTTC

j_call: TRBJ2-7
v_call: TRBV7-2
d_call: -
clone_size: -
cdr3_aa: CASSLVVGYEQYF
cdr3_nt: TGTGCCAGCAGCTTAGTGGTAGGTTACGAGCAGTACTTC

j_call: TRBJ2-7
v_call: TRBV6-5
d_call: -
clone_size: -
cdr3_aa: CASSYSRPGQAGKQYF
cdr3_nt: TGTGCCAGCAGTTACTCGAGGCCGGGACAAGCTGGGAAGCAGTACTTC

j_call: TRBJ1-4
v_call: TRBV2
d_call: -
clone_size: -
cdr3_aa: CASKKDLNEKLFF
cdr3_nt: TGTGCCAGCAAGAAAGACTTAAATGAAAAACTGTTTTTT

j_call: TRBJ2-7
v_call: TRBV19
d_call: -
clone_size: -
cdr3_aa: CASSQPGGPRDHEQYF
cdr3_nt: TGTGCCAGTAGCCAGCCCGGTGGACCGCGGGACCACGAGCAGTACTTC

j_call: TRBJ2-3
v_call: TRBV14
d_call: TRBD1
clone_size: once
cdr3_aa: CASSQLGQTTDTQYF
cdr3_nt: TGTGCCAGCAGCCAACTGGGACAGACCACAGATACGCAGTATTTT

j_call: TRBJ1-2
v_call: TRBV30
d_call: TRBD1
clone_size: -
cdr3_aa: CASGQGNYGYTF
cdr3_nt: TGTGCCTCCGGACAGGGAAACTATGGCTACACCTTC

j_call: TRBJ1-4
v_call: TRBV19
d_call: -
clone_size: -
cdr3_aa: CASSIDTSEKLFF
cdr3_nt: TGTGCCAGTAGTATAGACACCTCTGAAAAACTGTTTTTT

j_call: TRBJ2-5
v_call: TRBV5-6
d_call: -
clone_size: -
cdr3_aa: CASSAQGHHPQETQYF
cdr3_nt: TGTGCCAGCAGCGCGCAGGGACACCATCCCCAAGAGACCCAGTACTTC

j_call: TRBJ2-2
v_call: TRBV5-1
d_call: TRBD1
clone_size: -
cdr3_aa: CASSLLTGGMTGELFF
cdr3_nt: TGCGCCAGCAGCCTCCTGACAGGGGGCATGACCGGGGAGCTGTTTTTT